One sample yielded the 28 T cell receptor beta chains listed below, sequenced in a study of T cell repertoires in cytomegalovirus infection. These receptors have no identified antigens. MiXCR, run by TCRdb on the reads, gives a single entry per CDR3 protein. The table has about 350,000 distinct CDR3 sequences, about 32% seen once; the top ten hold roughly 13%. The sample consisted of cultured PBMCs, taken from culture after CMV antigen stimulation. The receptor set was obtained from a human donor in good health (CMV status not recorded). Some clones in this sample may be carry-over from other donors' samples.

The chain uses TRBV4-1 and TRBJ1-5; 9 nucleotides match TRBD1. With 5 bases clipped from V and 7 bases from J, the junction kept 9 bases outside the gene matches. The CDR3 contains 15 residues. CDR1 MGHRA and CDR2 YSYEKL come from the germline V gene. This chain's CDR3 is CASSADRGWGQPQHF. The CDR3 nucleotides read TGCGCCAGCAGCGCGGACAGGGGTTGGGGCCAGCCCCAGCATTTT.

The chain combines TRBV5-1 with TRBJ2-1, with TRBD1 matching 10 bases. The CDR3 length is 15 residues. With V trimmed by 5 bases and J by 4 bases, 6 bases remained unmatched. CDR1 is SGHRS and CDR2 is YFSETQ in the germline V gene. CDR3 amino acids: CASRTGTGEYNEQFF. CDR3 bases: TGCGCCAGCAGGACCGGGACAGGGGAGTACAATGAGCAGTTCTTC.

The chain combines TRBV11-2 with TRBJ1-5; TRBD1 matches 7 bases. Germline V gene lookup returns CDR1 SGHAT and CDR2 FQNNGV. With V trimmed by 5 bases and J by 7 bases, 5 bases remained unmatched. The CDR3 has 13 residues. The CDR3 DNA follows: TGTGCCAGCAGCCAACAGGGGACCCAGCCCCAGCATTTT. It translates to CASSQQGTQPQHF. Using reference TRBV11-2 and TRBJ1-5 for the parts outside the CDR3, the full variable domain is EAGVAQSPRYKIIEKRQSVAFWCNPISGHATLYWYQQILGQGPKLLIQFQNNGVVDDSQLPKDRFSAERLKGVDSTLKIQPAKLEDSAVYLCASSQQGTQPQHFGDGTRLSIL.

The rearrangement joins TRBV20-1 to TRBJ2-7, with D possibly being TRBD2 (6 bases). Germline V gives CDR1 DFQATT, CDR2 SNEGSKA (reference sequence). Trimming shortened V by 5 bases and J by 6 bases, and 20 bases separated the two germline ends. CDR3 size: 14 residues. The CDR3 region has the DNA TGCAGTGCTGACCTACGCGCGGGGAAGCGCGAGCAGTACTTC. Translated, it gives CSADLRAGKREQYF.

V and J are TRBV30 and TRBJ1-2, with TRBD1 as a possible D gene (6 bases). Trimming shortened V by 7 bases and J by 1 base, and 13 bases separated the two germline ends. In germline, CDR1 is GTSNPN, CDR2 SVGIG (reference sequence). The CDR3 is 13 amino acids. CDR3 DNA sequence: TGTGCCTACTCGACAGGTGGTAACTATGGCTACACCTTC. It encodes CAYSTGGNYGYTF.

The chain has TRBV11-3 and TRBJ2-7; D is unresolved. Trimming pared 4 bases from V and 4 bases from J, leaving 5 bases between. There are 11 residues in the CDR3. Germline loops: CDR1 SGHNT, CDR2 YENEEA. CDR3 residues: CASSSAYEQYV. The CDR3 bases are TGTGCCAGCAGCTCCGCTTACGAGCAGTACGTC.

The chain has TRBV6-2 or TRBV6-3 and TRBJ2-4; D is ambiguous. The length of the CDR3 is 12 residues. Trimming pared 2 bases from V and 7 bases from J, leaving 6 bases between. Looked up from germline, CDR1 is MNHEY and CDR2 is SVGEGT. The CDR3 region has the DNA TGTGCCAGCAGTTACGCGGTGAACATTCAGTACTTC. Translated, it gives CASSYAVNIQYF.

The chain carries TRBV10-3 and TRBJ2-7, with TRBD2 identical over 10 bases. Germline V gene lookup returns CDR1 ENHRY and CDR2 SYGVKD. V shed 6 bases and J 0 bases; nucleotides not matched to a gene: 5. The CDR3 loop spans 15 amino acids. The DNA of the CDR3 is TGTGCCATCAGCAGGACTAGCGGAGTCTCCTACGAGCAGTACTTC. Protein sequence: CAISRTSGVSYEQYF.

This chain connects TRBV6-2 or TRBV6-3 to TRBJ2-2; unclear D gene. Per germline, CDR1 MNHEY and CDR2 SVGEGT. V was clipped by 11 bases and J by 5 bases, with 15 bases between them. The CDR3 runs 13 residues. CDR3 nucleotide sequence: TGTGCCTCACAACAGAGCAGAACCGGGGAGCTGTTTTTT. Translated, it gives CASQQSRTGELFF.

This clonotype was observed a handful of times. V is TRBV7-2 and J is TRBJ1-5; no clear D gene. This CDR3 region has 15 residues. V lost 5 bases to trimming and J lost 4 bases, with 15 bases between them. Germline CDR1 is SGHTA and CDR2 is FQGNSA. CDR3 in amino acids: CASSQAGRMNQPQHF. The CDR3 nucleotides are TGTGCCAGCAGCCAAGCCGGACGGATGAATCAGCCCCAGCATTTT.

The chain recombines TRBV6-2 or TRBV6-3 with TRBJ1-1, with 8 bases aligning to TRBD1. The CDR3 is made up of 15 amino acids. CDR1 MNHEY and CDR2 SVGEGT come from the germline V gene. The ends lost 5 bases at V and 3 bases at J; junction bases unmatched: 8. CDR3 loop: CASSGDRTLDTEAFF. CDR3 DNA: TGTGCCAGCAGTGGGGACAGGACCCTTGACACTGAAGCTTTCTTT.

CDR3 sequence reads: CASSLVIGGSYNEQFF. The CDR3 region has the DNA TGTGCCAGCAGCTTAGTTATCGGCGGGAGCTACAATGAGCAGTTCTTC. The chain links TRBV7-2 to TRBJ2-1; 7 nucleotides agree with TRBD2. Germline CDR1 is SGHTA and CDR2 is FQGNSA. V lost 1 base to trimming and J lost 3 bases; unmatched junction nucleotides: 6. This CDR3 comprises 16 residues.

With regard to this clonotype: Germline is not matched at one junction end, which may reflect a read error. The V call is TRBV7-6, the J call TRBJ2-3; a weak D match, TRBD2 (6 bases). The V gene's germline CDR1 is SGHVS and CDR2 FNYEAQ. CDR3 length: 14 amino acids. The DNA of the CDR3 is TGTGCTAGCAGCTTATCGGAGGGGAGGGATACGCAGTATTTT. As protein: CASSLSEGRDTQYF.

This clonotype was counted only a few times. The gene calls are TRBV7-2 and TRBJ2-1; D unresolved. Trimming stripped 3 bases from V and 5 bases from J, with 8 bases between. This CDR3 has 13 residues. Germline values: CDR1 SGHTA, CDR2 FQGNSA. CDR3 protein: CASSFRRNNEQFF. For the CDR3, the DNA is TGTGCCAGCAGCTTCAGGCGTAACAATGAGCAGTTCTTC.

This clonotype was detected many times. The CDR3 sequence: CASSLTPGLEGRNEQFF. The CDR3 region has the DNA TGTGCCAGCAGCTTAACGCCCGGACTAGAGGGAAGGAATGAGCAGTTCTTC. The chain has TRBV7-2 and TRBJ2-1; 7 bases agree with TRBD2. Germline lookup yields CDR1 SGHTA and CDR2 FQGNSA. The V segment lost 2 bases and the J segment 7 bases; nucleotides outside the gene matches: 14. CDR3 length: 17 amino acids.

This rearrangement joins TRBV27 to TRBJ2-1, with unresolved D. This CDR3 has 14 residues. In germline, CDR1 is MNHEY, CDR2 SMNVEV (reference sequence). The V end was cut by 3 bases, the J end by 3 bases, with 9 bases between. The CDR3 protein is CASSLDGRYNEQFF. Here the CDR3 DNA reads TGTGCCAGCAGTTTGGACGGGCGCTACAATGAGCAGTTCTTC.

This chain links TRBV7-8 with TRBJ1-5; TRBD1 matches at 10 bases. This CDR3 has 16 residues. Per germline, CDR1 SGHVS and CDR2 FQNEAQ. Trimming removed 4 bases from V and 5 bases from J; junction bases left unmatched: 8. As DNA, the CDR3 is TGTGCCAGCAGCTCCTGGGACAGGGGCCGCGATCAGCCCCAGCATTTT. This encodes CASSSWDRGRDQPQHF.

The chain uses TRBV24-1 and TRBJ2-1; the D is unclear. CDR1 KGHDR and CDR2 SFDVKD come from the germline V gene. The length of the CDR3 is 14 residues. Trimming left V 3 bases short and J 4 bases short, with 9 bases between. CDR3 protein: CATSDRPEYNEQFF. For the CDR3, the DNA is TGTGCCACCAGTGATCGGCCGGAATACAATGAGCAGTTCTTC.

The chain couples TRBV6-5 to TRBJ2-5; 9 bases agree with TRBD2. V lost 3 bases to trimming and J lost 4 bases; unmatched junction nucleotides: 12. This CDR3 has 17 residues. Germline lookup yields CDR1 MNHEY and CDR2 SVGAGI. CDR3 protein: CASSYPGGSGSGETQYF. Here the CDR3 DNA reads TGTGCCAGCAGTTATCCGGGGGGTAGCGGGAGTGGAGAGACCCAGTACTTC.

This clonotype was detected a few times. The rearrangement joins TRBV7-2 to TRBJ2-5; maybe TRBD1 (6 bases). The ends were cut back, 1 base at V and 2 bases at J, with 14 bases in the middle. The CDR3 has 16 residues. The germline V gene has CDR1 SGHTA and CDR2 FQGNSA. The CDR3 nucleotides are TGTGCCAGCAGCTTAGGGCAGGGGAAAGGGCAAGAGACCCAGTACTTC. This sequence encodes CASSLGQGKGQETQYF. The whole variable domain, filled in from reference TRBV7-2 and TRBJ2-5, reads GAGVSQSPSNKVTEKGKDVELRCDPISGHTALYWYRQSLGQGLEFLIYFQGNSAPDKSGLPSDRFSAERTGGSVSTLTIQRTQQEDSAVYLCASSLGQGKGQETQYFGPGTRLLVL.

The rearrangement links TRBV6-2 or TRBV6-3 to TRBJ2-6; tentatively, D is TRBD1 (6 bases). CDR1 and CDR2 from the germline V gene are MNHEY and SVGEGT. CDR3 size: 19 residues. V lost 2 bases to trimming and J lost 0 bases, with 17 bases between them. The CDR3 DNA is TGTGCCAGCAGTTACGAGTACGCCAGGGGAAACTCTGGGGCCAACGTCCTGACTTTC. It codes for CASSYEYARGNSGANVLTF.

The rearrangement joins TRBV25-1 to TRBJ2-7; no reliable D call. CDR3 size: 14 residues. Trimming shortened V by 4 bases and J by 6 bases, and 16 bases separated the two germline ends. Germline loops: CDR1 MGHDK, CDR2 SYGVNS. This chain's CDR3 is CASSGQSRSAEQYF. For the CDR3, the DNA is TGTGCCAGCAGTGGGCAGTCGAGGAGCGCCGAGCAGTACTTC.

This chain uses TRBV24-1 with TRBJ2-3, with unresolved D. V was pared by 1 base and J by 9 bases, with 7 bases between. In germline, CDR1 is KGHDR, CDR2 SFDVKD. The CDR3 runs 12 residues. CDR3 DNA: TGTGCCACCAGTGATTTATCCCGGACGCAGTATTTT. Amino acid sequence: CATSDLSRTQYF.

The chain links TRBV7-2 to TRBJ2-5; TRBD2 might be the D (7 bases). Trimming took 5 bases from V and 1 from J, leaving 14 bases between them. Germline CDR1 and CDR2: SGHTA and FQGNSA. The CDR3 is 15 amino acids. The CDR3 DNA is TGTGCCAGCAGCCCATGGGAGGGGGGCCAAGAGACCCAGTACTTC. This encodes CASSPWEGGQETQYF.

This clonotype occurred a few times. The chain employs TRBV7-8 and TRBJ2-7, with a possible D match to TRBD2 (6 bases). Germline-derived CDR1 and CDR2 are SGHVS and FQNEAQ. V dropped 8 bases and J dropped 6 bases, with 17 bases sitting between them. The CDR3 runs to 13 residues. CDR3 DNA sequence: TGTGCCAGCGGTACTAGCCCGAGAGCCGAGCAGTACTTC. Protein product: CASGTSPRAEQYF.

The J gene is TRBJ1-2, the V gene TRBV7-2, with D perhaps matching TRBD1 (6 bases). Germline CDR1 reads SGHTA; CDR2 reads FQGNSA. The CDR3 is 13 amino acids. The V end was cut by 5 bases, the J end by 8 bases, with 15 bases between. The DNA for the CDR3 is TGTGCCAGCAGCCAGGTCGGGGGGCCCGGCTACACCTTC. As protein: CASSQVGGPGYTF.

The table lists this clonotype with a count of one. The junction shows a germline mismatch at one end, possibly a read error. This chain uses TRBV12-3 or TRBV12-4 with TRBJ2-6; no clear D. This CDR3 contains 16 residues. CDR3: CDSTPRPGYGANVLTF. The CDR3 region has the DNA TGTGACAGCACCCCCCGTCCCGGGTACGGGGCCAACGTCCTGACTTTC.

V gene TRBV6-1 combines with J gene TRBJ2-3; 9 positions agree with TRBD1. The J segment lost 0 bases and the V segment lost 5 bases, leaving 6 bases of the junction unmatched. The germline V gene has CDR1 MNHNS and CDR2 SASEGT. This CDR3 has 16 residues. In DNA, the CDR3 is TGTGCCAGCAGTACGATGACAGGGGGAAGCACAGATACGCAGTATTTT. Its protein is CASSTMTGGSTDTQYF.